This entry features one TCR beta chain sequence. It lacks a known antigen. Per-base quality was not reported, and no clone a single base away is much larger than it. Genomic DNA was isolated from the sorted cells so that the TCRbeta CDR3 region could be sequenced. The immunoSEQ Assay was used for sequencing of TCRbeta CDR3 regions. This immuneACCESS table, as held by TCRdb, lists in-frame sequences with V and J called but not all clones. Of the missing ones, under half trace to an unresolved V gene in checked studies; the others have no known cause. The sample table shows about 49,000 clones, and approximately 81% are seen once. 20% of the sample belongs to the ten largest clones. CDR1 is given as LNHDA and CDR2 as SQIVND, both from the germline V gene (reference sequence). The CDR3 starts with the cysteine, ends with the phenylalanine, and has 16 residues. Only the CDR3 DNA is retained, 48 bases long and in frame from the first base. V is cut back by 5 bases and J by 1 base, with 9 bases in the junction unmatched.

The data derive from a study of OX40 agonist ivuxolimab in advanced cancers. Study-wide context: Ivuxolimab was a fully human IgG2 agonistic monoclonal antibody targeting the costimulatory receptor OX40 (CD134). Intravenous ivuxolimab was administered to patients every 2 weeks at six dose levels: 0.01, 0.1, 0.3, 1.5, 3 and 10 mg/kg. Among the approximately 50 dose-escalation patients, approximately 20 had hepatocellular carcinoma, roughly 15 melanoma, 9 renal cell carcinoma and 9 head and neck cancer. In the dose-escalation cohort, roughly 80% of patients were male, and the mean age was approximately 55 years, with a range of about 23 to 85. Patients were allowed to have had prior anti-PD-1, anti-PD-L1 or anti-CTLA-4 therapy, and 30% to 40% of the dose-escalation patients had been treated with checkpoint inhibitors. Partial responses occurred in three dose-escalation patients, of whom one had hepatocellular carcinoma and two had cutaneous melanoma. The purpose of peripheral TCRbeta sequencing was to test whether ivuxolimab changed TCR sequence diversity and led to clonal T-cell expansion. The paper reports the monotherapy dose-escalation portion (N of about 50 patients) of the phase I ivuxolimab trial.

The paper as a whole reports these results and caveats: Antigen specificity was not determined for the clonally expanded peripheral T cells. In partial responders in the 0.1-3.0 mg/kg groups, normalized peripheral clonal expansion was found to be among the lowest, especially among CD8+ T cells. Clonal expansion of both CD4+ and CD8+ blood T cells was observed from baseline to week 6 at doses 0.1 to 3.0 mg/kg. On average, CD8+ T cells showed more expanded clones than CD4+ T cells after ivuxolimab. Low levels of normalized T-cell clonal expansion were also seen in some patients who did not respond.

Patients with a history of autoimmune disease or receiving systemic immunosuppression were excluded from the trial. Peripheral blood for TCR sequencing was collected from all dose cohorts at baseline, on cycle 4 day 1, and on cycle 7 day 1. Samples were obtained from an open-label, multicenter, first-in-human phase I dose-escalation trial of ivuxolimab. The trial enrolled adults with locally advanced or metastatic head and neck squamous cell, hepatocellular, melanoma or renal cell carcinoma. CD4+ and CD8+ T cells were sorted separately from peripheral blood before TCR sequencing. Here the chain combines TRBV19 and TRBJ2-7, with 9 middle bases fitting TRBD1. This TCR was sampled from an adult with an advanced solid tumor such as melanoma, head and neck, liver or kidney cancer. Sequences were derived from CD4+ or CD8+ T cells sorted from blood, sampled in a trial of the OX40 agonist ivuxolimab. Read as DNA, the sequence is TGTGCCAGTAGTCTTCAACCGGGACAGGGTTCCTACGAGCAGTACTTC. Its protein is CASSLQPGQGSYEQYF.